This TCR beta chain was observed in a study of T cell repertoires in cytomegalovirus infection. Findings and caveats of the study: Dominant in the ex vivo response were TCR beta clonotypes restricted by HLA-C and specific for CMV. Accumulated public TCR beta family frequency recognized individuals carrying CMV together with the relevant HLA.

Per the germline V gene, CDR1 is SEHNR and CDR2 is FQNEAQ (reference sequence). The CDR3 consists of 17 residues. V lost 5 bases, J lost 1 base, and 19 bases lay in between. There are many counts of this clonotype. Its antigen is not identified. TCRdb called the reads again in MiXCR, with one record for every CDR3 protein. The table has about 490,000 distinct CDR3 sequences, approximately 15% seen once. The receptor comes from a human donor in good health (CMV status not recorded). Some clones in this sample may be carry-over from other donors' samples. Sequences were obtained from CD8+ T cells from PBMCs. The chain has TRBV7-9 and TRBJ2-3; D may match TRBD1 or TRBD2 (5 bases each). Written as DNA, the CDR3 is TGTGCCAGCAGCCCCAGAGAAGGGGACGCGCGCACAGATACGCAGTATTTT. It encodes CASSPREGDARTDTQYF.